This TCR beta chain came from a study of beta chain features in type 1 diabetes. Sorting that relied on CD45RO/CCR7/CD25/CD127/CD95/CD27 yielded CD4+ naive, central memory, regulatory and stem cell-like memory cells. Findings of the study overall: Here, the possible influence of HLA type (on TCRB rearrangement) remained unresolved. Lower insertion and higher deletion counts appeared at VDJ junctions in type 1 diabetes patients. Type 1 diabetes patients showed a moderate but significant shortening of TCRB CDR3s in all four CD4+ subsets. Patients showed naive, central memory and Treg TCRB repertoires that appeared more similar than those of healthy donors.

The CDR3 runs to 15 residues. Germline CDR1 and CDR2: MDHEN and SYDVKM. V was clipped by 8 bases and J by 9 bases, with 23 bases between them. What was sequenced were expressed TCRB transcripts, since all of the isolated RNA had been reverse transcribed. Produced via immunoSEQ multiplex PCR; TCRdb's table is partial and in-frame only. The sample holds fewer than 300,000 clones, around 21% seen once. This clone was seen a few times. The antigen remains undetermined. This clonotype was obtained from a woman between 40 and 55 years old with type 1 diabetes. Sequencing was carried out using naive CD4+ T cells from blood. The chain employs TRBV28 and TRBJ1-5, with a weak D call TRBD1 (5 bases). DNA for the CDR3: TGTGCCAGCGTTCCAGGGCTATCCCCCAGTCCGCCCCAGCATTTT. This encodes CASVPGLSPSPPQHF. The full variable domain, with the rest looked up from reference TRBV28 and TRBJ1-5, is DVKVTQSSRYLVKRTGEKVFLECVQDMDHENMFWYRQDPGLGLRLIYFSYDVKMKEKGDIPEGYSVSREKKERFSLILESASTNQTSMYLCASVPGLSPSPPQHFGDGTRLSIL.